This TCR beta chain comes out of a study of T cell responses to AZD1222 COVID-19 vaccine. Study outcomes and limitations: White British people made up most donors, females outnumbered males, and clonal diversity was possibly underestimated. Recipients of two AZD1222 doses showed rising Spike-specific TCR breadth and depth. A reported finding is that nearly half of spike-specific TCRs target unmutated variant regions. The study found vaccine-associated CD4 TCRs spanning spike, dominant at 160-218 and 743-854.

To note about this clone: Its antigen is unidentified.

This CDR3 comprises 14 residues. Deletions cut 5 bases from V and 2 bases from J, with 11 bases between. The germline V gene encodes CDR1 SGHVS and CDR2 FQNEAQ. TCRdb's table, derived via immunoSEQ multiplex PCR, lists solely in-frame clones and lacks some. The table has approximately 73,000 clones, about 82% seen once. Sequenced material: peripheral blood, taken on day 0 of AZD1222 vaccination. The chain is built from TRBV7-8 and TRBJ2-3; D is unresolved. This TCR came from an adult in good health. As DNA, the CDR3 is TGTGCCAGCAGCCCCGGAAGCTACACAGATACGCAGTATTTT. This codes for CASSPGSYTDTQYF.